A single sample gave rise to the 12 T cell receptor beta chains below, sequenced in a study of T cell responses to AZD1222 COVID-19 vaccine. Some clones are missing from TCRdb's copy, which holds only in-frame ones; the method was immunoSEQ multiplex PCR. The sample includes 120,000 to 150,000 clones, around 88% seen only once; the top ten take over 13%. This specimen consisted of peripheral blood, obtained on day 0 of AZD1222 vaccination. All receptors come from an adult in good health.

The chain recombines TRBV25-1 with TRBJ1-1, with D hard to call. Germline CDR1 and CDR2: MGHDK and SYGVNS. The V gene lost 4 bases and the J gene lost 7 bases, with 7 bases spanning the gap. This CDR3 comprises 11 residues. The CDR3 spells CASSGTVEAFF. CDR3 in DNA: TGTGCCAGCAGTGGTACAGTTGAAGCTTTCTTT.

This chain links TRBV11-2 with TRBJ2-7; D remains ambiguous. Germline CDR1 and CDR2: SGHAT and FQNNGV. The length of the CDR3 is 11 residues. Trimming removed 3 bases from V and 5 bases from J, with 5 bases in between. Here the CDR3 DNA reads TGTGCCAGCAGCTTCCAGAACGAGCAGTACTTC. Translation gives CASSFQNEQYF.

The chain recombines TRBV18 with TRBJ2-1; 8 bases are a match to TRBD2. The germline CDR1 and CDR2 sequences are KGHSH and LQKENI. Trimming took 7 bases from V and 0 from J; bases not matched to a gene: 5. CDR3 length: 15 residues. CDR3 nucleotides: TGTGCCAGCTTACCCGGGGGGGCCTCCTACAATGAGCAGTTCTTC. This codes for CASLPGGASYNEQFF.

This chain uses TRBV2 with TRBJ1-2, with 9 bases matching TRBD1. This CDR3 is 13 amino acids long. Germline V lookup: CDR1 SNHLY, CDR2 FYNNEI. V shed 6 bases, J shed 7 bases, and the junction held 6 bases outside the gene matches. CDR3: CASSWDRDTGYTF. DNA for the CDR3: TGTGCCAGCAGCTGGGACAGGGATACTGGCTACACCTTC.

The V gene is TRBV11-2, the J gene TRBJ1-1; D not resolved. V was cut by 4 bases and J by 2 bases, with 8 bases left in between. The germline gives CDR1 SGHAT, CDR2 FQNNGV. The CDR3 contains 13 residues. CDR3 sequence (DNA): TGTGCCAGCAGCTGGCCGGATAACACTGAAGCTTTCTTT. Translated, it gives CASSWPDNTEAFF.

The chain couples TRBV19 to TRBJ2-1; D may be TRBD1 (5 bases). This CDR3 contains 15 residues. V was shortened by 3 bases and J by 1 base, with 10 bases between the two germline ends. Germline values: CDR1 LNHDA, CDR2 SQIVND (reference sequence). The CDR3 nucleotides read TGTGCCAGTAGTATGATTCAGGGATCCTACAATGAGCAGTTCTTC. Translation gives CASSMIQGSYNEQFF.

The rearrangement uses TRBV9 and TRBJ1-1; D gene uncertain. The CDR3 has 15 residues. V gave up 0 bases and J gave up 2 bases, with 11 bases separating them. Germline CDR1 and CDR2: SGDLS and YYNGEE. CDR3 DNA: TGTGCCAGCAGCGTAGCTCCGGGTTCTAACACTGAAGCTTTCTTT. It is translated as CASSVAPGSNTEAFF.

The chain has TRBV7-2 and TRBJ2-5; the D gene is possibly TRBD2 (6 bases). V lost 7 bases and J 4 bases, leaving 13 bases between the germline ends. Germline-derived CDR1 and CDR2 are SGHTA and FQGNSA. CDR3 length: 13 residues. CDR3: CASNRNGRETQYF. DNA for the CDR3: TGTGCCAGCAACCGAAACGGGAGAGAGACCCAGTACTTC.

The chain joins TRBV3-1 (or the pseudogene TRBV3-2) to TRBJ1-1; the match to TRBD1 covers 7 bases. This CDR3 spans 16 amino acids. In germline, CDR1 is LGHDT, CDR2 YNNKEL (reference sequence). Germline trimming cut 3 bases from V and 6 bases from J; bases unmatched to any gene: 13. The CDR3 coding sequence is TGTGCCAGCAGCCAGCCACAGGGGCGGCTGGGAGCTGAAGCTTTCTTT. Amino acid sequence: CASSQPQGRLGAEAFF.

CDR3: CASSFKGQGHGYTF. The CDR3 DNA reads as TGTGCCAGCAGCTTTAAGGGACAGGGGCATGGCTACACCTTC. The chain uses TRBV7-2 and TRBJ1-2; 10 bases match TRBD1. J was trimmed by 6 bases and V by 3 bases; bases with no gene match: 4. CDR3 length equals 14 residues. Germline CDR1 reads SGHTA; CDR2 reads FQGNSA.

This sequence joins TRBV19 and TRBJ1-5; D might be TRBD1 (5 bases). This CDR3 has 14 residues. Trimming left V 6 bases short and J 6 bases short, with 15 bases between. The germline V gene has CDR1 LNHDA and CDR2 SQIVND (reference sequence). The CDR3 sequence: CASRGEMESQPQHF. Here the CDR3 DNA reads TGTGCCAGTAGAGGGGAGATGGAGAGTCAGCCCCAGCATTTT.

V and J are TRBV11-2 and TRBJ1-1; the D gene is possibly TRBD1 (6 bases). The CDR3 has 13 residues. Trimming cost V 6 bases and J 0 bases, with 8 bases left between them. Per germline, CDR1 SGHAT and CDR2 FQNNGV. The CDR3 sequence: CASRTGLNTEAFF. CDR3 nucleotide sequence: TGTGCCAGCAGGACAGGTTTGAACACTGAAGCTTTCTTT.